Listed here are 6 T cell receptor beta chains from one sample, sequenced in a study of regulatory T cells in long-lasting Graves disease (dated by TCRdb to the early 2020s). The time point label of this sample denotes: newly diagnosed GD, antithyroid drugs for less than 3 months. For both TCR sequencing and RNA sequencing, RNA was extracted from PBMCs in TRIzol. Library preparation was by multiplex PCR. Sequencing instrument: Illumina HiSeq 4000. CDR3 regions were amplified by Arm-PCR with iRepertoire HTBI primers to construct TCR beta libraries. TCRdb passed the public sequencing reads through fastp at Q25 and MiXCR, retaining productive beta sequences. One record per CDR3 amino acid sequence lists the most common genes and DNA. The sample table shows around 320,000 distinct CDR3 sequences, and approximately 16% are seen once. The ten largest clones represent 25% to 30% of the sample. These data also featured in a second study, about T cells in Graves' hyperthyroidism and ophthalmopathy.

Sequences were derived from peripheral blood mononuclear cells (PBMCs), sampled at new diagnosis, from a patient treated with antithyroid drugs. The receptor source for this set is a man aged 35-49 years with Graves disease. Donor details come from another sample of the same person, matched by shared clones.

At least ten counts were recorded for this clonotype. J is TRBJ1-6 and V is TRBV13; the D is unclear. V gave up 0 bases and J gave up 8 bases, with 11 bases separating them. Germline CDR1 reads PRHDT; CDR2 reads FYEKMQ (reference sequence). The CDR3 is 15 amino acids. The CDR3 loop reads CASSLGGGEDSPLHF. The CDR3 nucleotides are TGTGCCAGCAGCTTAGGCGGCGGGGAGGATTCACCCCTCCACTTT.

This clonotype was picked up many times. One end of the junction does not line up with germline, which may come from a read error. V usage is TRBV7-7 and J usage is TRBJ2-2, with 13 bases that match TRBD2. Looked up from germline, CDR1 is SSHAT and CDR2 is FNYEAQ (reference sequence). The length of the CDR3 is 15 residues. As DNA, the CDR3 is TGTGCTAGCAGCCGACTAGCGGGGGGTCCCGGGGAGCTGTTTTTT. Its protein is CASSRLAGGPGELFF.

The gene calls are TRBV30 and TRBJ2-5, with D perhaps matching TRBD1 or TRBD2 (5 bases each). V was shortened by 2 bases and J by 5 bases, with 18 bases between the two germline ends. This CDR3 spans 15 amino acids. Germline V gene lookup returns CDR1 GTSNPN and CDR2 SVGIG (reference sequence). DNA for the CDR3: TGTGCCTGGAGTCCCCTAGGGCCCGGGACGGAGACCCAGTACTTC. Amino acids: CAWSPLGPGTETQYF.

This clonotype was picked up many times. V usage is TRBV20-1 and J usage is TRBJ2-3; the D gene is possibly TRBD1 (6 bases). Looked up from germline, CDR1 is DFQATT and CDR2 is SNEGSKA (reference sequence). The ends were cut back, 4 bases at V and 1 base at J, with 6 bases in the middle. The CDR3 sequence is 12 residues long. The DNA for the CDR3 is TGCAGTGCTACAGGGGGCACAGATACGCAGTATTTT. It specifies CSATGGTDTQYF.

In DNA, the CDR3 is TGTGCCAGCAGCGTATTCTCGGGGGGACTGGATGAGCAGTTCTTC. It encodes CASSVFSGGLDEQFF. The chain links TRBV9 to TRBJ2-1, with 7 positions matching TRBD2. This CDR3 comprises 15 residues. V shed 1 base, J shed 8 bases, and the junction held 9 bases outside the gene matches. Germline values: CDR1 SGDLS, CDR2 YYNGEE.

This clonotype appeared many times. The CDR3 bases are TGCGCCAGCAGCTTACGGCAGGGACTGAACACTGAAGCTTTCTTT. Encoded protein: CASSLRQGLNTEAFF. J is TRBJ1-1 and V is TRBV5-1, with D possibly being TRBD1 (5 bases). This CDR3 spans 15 amino acids. Between the trimmed V and J ends, which lost 2 bases and 0 bases, there was a span of 11 bases. Germline CDR1 is SGHRS and CDR2 is YFSETQ.